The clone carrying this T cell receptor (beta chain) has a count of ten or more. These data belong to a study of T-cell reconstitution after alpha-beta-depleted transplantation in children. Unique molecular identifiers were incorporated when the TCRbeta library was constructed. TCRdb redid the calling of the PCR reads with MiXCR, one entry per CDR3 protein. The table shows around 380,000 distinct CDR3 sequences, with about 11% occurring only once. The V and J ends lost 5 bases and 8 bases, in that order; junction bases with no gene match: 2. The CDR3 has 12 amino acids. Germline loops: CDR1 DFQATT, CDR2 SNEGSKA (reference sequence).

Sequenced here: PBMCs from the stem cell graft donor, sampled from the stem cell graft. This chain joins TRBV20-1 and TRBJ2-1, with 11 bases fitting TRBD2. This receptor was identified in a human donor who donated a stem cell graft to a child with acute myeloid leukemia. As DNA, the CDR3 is TGCAGTGCTTCACTAGCGGGGGATGAGCAGTTCTTC. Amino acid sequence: CSASLAGDEQFF.